This is a list of T cell receptor beta chains from one sample in a study of shared clonotypes between healthy human individuals. The assay was immunoSEQ multiplex PCR, and TCRdb's table has in-frame clones only and misses some. The table shows over 2,000,000 clones, with about 94% occurring only once. Specimen: naive CD8+ T cells from PBMCs. The receptors here all came from a man aged 18 to 35 in good health. Some clones in this sample may be carry-over from other donors' samples. The conserved cysteine and the conserved F or W are not part of the CDR3 here.

J gene: TRBJ2-2; V gene: TRBV6-5; CDR3 protein: ASSYSIGEYTGELF
J gene: TRBJ1-1; V gene: TRBV5-6; CDR3 protein: ASRIRGRGRIYTEAF
J gene: TRBJ2-4; V gene: TRBV27; CDR3 protein: ASSGRRENIQY
J gene: TRBJ2-5; V gene: TRBV27; CDR3 protein: ASSPPGQETQY
J gene: TRBJ1-1; V gene: TRBV4-1; CDR3 protein: ASSQDTREEAF
J gene: TRBJ2-1; V gene: TRBV12-5; CDR3 protein: ASGLVGSDYNEQF
J gene: TRBJ2-7; V gene: TRBV4-3; CDR3 protein: ASSQEQGAVYEQY
J gene: TRBJ2-1; V gene: TRBV2; CDR3 protein: VAHSSMGYNEQF
J gene: TRBJ2-7; V gene: TRBV19; CDR3 protein: ASSIFRGPVYEQY
J gene: TRBJ1-5; V gene: TRBV6-1; CDR3 protein: ASQGGGGTNQPQH
J gene: TRBJ1-2; V gene: TRBV11-2; CDR3 protein: ASSPGGGGKGNT
J gene: TRBJ2-1; V gene: TRBV13; CDR3 protein: ASSFYQGSGSLSYNEQF
J gene: TRBJ2-1; V gene: TRBV19; CDR3 protein: ASSLGSTYNEQF
J gene: TRBJ2-3; V gene: TRBV19; CDR3 protein: ASRRTGRTDTQY
J gene: TRBJ2-2; V gene: TRBV29-1; CDR3 protein: SVTTGATGELF
J gene: TRBJ2-1; V gene: TRBV10-2; CDR3 protein: ASSESRQYNEQF
J gene: TRBJ2-1; V gene: TRBV5-1; CDR3 protein: ASSLSHPYNLAGEYNEQF
J gene: TRBJ2-3; V gene: TRBV9; CDR3 protein: ASSETSGRSTDTQY
J gene: TRBJ2-7; V gene: TRBV12-5; CDR3 protein: ASGPDSHYEQY
J gene: TRBJ2-3; V gene: TRBV21-1; CDR3 protein: ASSSRQGTSGILDCTDTQY
J gene: TRBJ1-2; V gene: TRBV28; CDR3 protein: ASTSKMDMGPYGYT
J gene: TRBJ2-1; V gene: TRBV5-1; CDR3 protein: ASSLRSTYNEQF
J gene: TRBJ1-5; V gene: TRBV9; CDR3 protein: ASSATGVSNQPQH
J gene: TRBJ2-2; V gene: TRBV27; CDR3 protein: ASSFRVGGELF
J gene: TRBJ2-2; V gene: TRBV7-6; CDR3 protein: ASSLDTGRTSVTGELF
J gene: TRBJ2-7; V gene: TRBV4-1; CDR3 protein: ASSQGMVAEPYEQY
J gene: TRBJ1-2; V gene: TRBV19; CDR3 protein: ASSIRTGDYGYT
J gene: TRBJ1-6; V gene: TRBV27; CDR3 protein: ASGPSGGTTPLH
J gene: TRBJ2-7; V gene: TRBV4-1; CDR3 protein: ASRGGLASVNEQY
J gene: TRBJ2-7; V gene: TRBV10-3; CDR3 protein: AIRSPGQGLHEQY
J gene: TRBJ2-5; V gene: TRBV27; CDR3 protein: ASRTDWRQAVETQY
J gene: TRBJ1-5; V gene: TRBV9; CDR3 protein: ASSVDQNQPQH
J gene: TRBJ2-7; V gene: TRBV28; CDR3 protein: ASSRLRDRGEQY
J gene: TRBJ2-2; V gene: TRBV14; CDR3 protein: ASSPMDRGHGELF
J gene: TRBJ1-1; V gene: TRBV5-1; CDR3 protein: ASSPAQHAKGDTEAF
J gene: TRBJ2-1; V gene: TRBV6-6; CDR3 protein: ASRSPGTFLEQF
J gene: TRBJ2-3; V gene: TRBV9; CDR3 protein: ASSPGPSTDTQY
J gene: TRBJ1-2; V gene: TRBV9; CDR3 protein: ASSLNRGQGYGYT
J gene: TRBJ2-3; V gene: TRBV9; CDR3 protein: ASSEVAGRTDTQY
J gene: TRBJ2-1; V gene: TRBV10-1; CDR3 protein: ASSESKSPEQF
J gene: TRBJ2-2; V gene: TRBV19; CDR3 protein: ASRPRDRGRTGELF